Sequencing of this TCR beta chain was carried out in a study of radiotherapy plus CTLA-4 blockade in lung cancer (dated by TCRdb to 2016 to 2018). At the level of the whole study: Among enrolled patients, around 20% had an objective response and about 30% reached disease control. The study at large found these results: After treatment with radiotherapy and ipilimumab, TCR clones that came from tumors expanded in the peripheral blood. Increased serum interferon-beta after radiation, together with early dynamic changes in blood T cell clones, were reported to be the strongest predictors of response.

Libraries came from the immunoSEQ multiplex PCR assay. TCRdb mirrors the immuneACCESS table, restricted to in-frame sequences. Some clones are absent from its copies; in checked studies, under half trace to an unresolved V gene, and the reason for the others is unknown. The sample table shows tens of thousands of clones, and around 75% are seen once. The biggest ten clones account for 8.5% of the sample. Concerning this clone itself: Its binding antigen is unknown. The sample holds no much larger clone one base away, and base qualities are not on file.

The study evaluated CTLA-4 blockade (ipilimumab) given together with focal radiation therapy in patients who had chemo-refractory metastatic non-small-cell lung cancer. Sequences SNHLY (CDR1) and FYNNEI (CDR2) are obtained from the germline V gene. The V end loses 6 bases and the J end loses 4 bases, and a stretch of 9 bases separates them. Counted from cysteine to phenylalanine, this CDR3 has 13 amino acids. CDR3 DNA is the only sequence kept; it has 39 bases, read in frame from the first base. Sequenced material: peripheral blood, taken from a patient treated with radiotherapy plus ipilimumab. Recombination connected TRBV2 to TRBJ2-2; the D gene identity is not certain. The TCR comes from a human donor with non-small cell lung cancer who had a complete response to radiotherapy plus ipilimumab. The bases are TGTGCCAGCAGGTATTCAGGCACCGGGGAGCTGTTTTTT. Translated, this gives CASRYSGTGELFF.